In its sample, the clone carrying this T cell receptor beta chain was seen many times. This CDR3 comprises 15 residues. CDR1 MDHEN and CDR2 SYDVKM come from the germline V gene. Deletions cut 7 bases from V and 5 bases from J, with 20 bases between. Investigators prepared the TCR beta libraries by applying iRepertoire HTBI primers and Arm-PCR of CDR3 regions. TCRdb re-analysed the multiplex PCR reads in MiXCR, keeping a single row per CDR3 protein. This repertoire shows just over 600,000 distinct CDR3 sequences, approximately 15% found once; its top ten account for roughly 18%. Described time point: newly diagnosed GD, antithyroid drugs for less than 3 months. Generation of the TCR library employed RNA extracted from PBMCs. The sample is drawn from a study of regulatory T cells in long-lasting Graves disease. The same sample was also used in a study of T cells in Graves' hyperthyroidism and ophthalmopathy.

This rearrangement joins TRBV28 to TRBJ1-1, with D possibly being TRBD1 (6 bases). The clonotype comes from a woman under 40 with Graves disease. The sample was peripheral blood mononuclear cells (PBMCs), taken at new diagnosis, from a patient treated with antithyroid drugs. This CDR3 reads CASTRLGARGTEAFF. The CDR3 DNA reads TGTGCCAGCACTCGACTGGGGGCGCGTGGAACTGAAGCTTTCTTT.